These 32 T cell receptor beta chains share one sample of origin, sequenced in a study of PD-1 blockade in classical Hodgkin lymphoma. Sequenced by immunoSEQ multiplex PCR; TCRdb stores in-frame clones only, minus some. The sample has more than 9,500 clones, about 88% seen once. The patients all showed relapse after autologous stem cell transplantation, while their brentuximab vedotin exposure varied. The sequences come from peripheral blood mononuclear cells (PBMCs), collected at baseline. Source of these receptors: a human donor with classical Hodgkin lymphoma.

V is TRBV28 and J is TRBJ1-6; D possibly corresponds to TRBD1 (6 bases). V was clipped by 6 bases and J by 6 bases, with 15 bases between them. The CDR3 has 15 residues. Germline V gene sequence: CDR1 MDHEN, CDR2 SYDVKM. The CDR3 is CASRLVGAGNSPLHF. CDR3 nucleotides: TGTGCCAGCAGATTAGTGGGGGCCGGTAATTCACCCCTCCACTTT.

The chain recombines TRBV28 with TRBJ1-2; TRBD1 matches 7 bases. Looked up from germline, CDR1 is MDHEN and CDR2 is SYDVKM. This CDR3 is 14 amino acids long. The ends lost 2 bases at V and 8 bases at J; junction bases unmatched: 8. The CDR3 loop is CASSLTAGGSGYTF. The CDR3 DNA sequence: TGTGCCAGCAGTTTAACGGCAGGGGGAAGCGGCTACACCTTC.

The J gene is TRBJ2-3, the V gene TRBV6-6; 8 positions agree with TRBD2. Germline trimming cut 6 bases from V and 1 base from J; bases unmatched to any gene: 3. Per the germline V gene, CDR1 is MNHNY and CDR2 is SVGAGI (reference sequence). CDR3 length equals 14 residues. The CDR3 here is CASRKAGGTDTQYF. In nucleotides, the CDR3 is TGTGCCAGCAGAAAAGCGGGAGGCACAGATACGCAGTATTTT.

The V and J genes are TRBV6-6 and TRBJ2-5; the D gene is possibly TRBD2 (5 bases). The CDR3 consists of 12 residues. CDR1 and CDR2 (germline): MNHNY, SVGAGI (reference sequence). V lost 5 bases to trimming and J lost 11 bases, with 15 bases between them. DNA of the CDR3: TGTGCCAGCAGTACCCCTGCCGGGGAGCAGTACTTC. Translated: CASSTPAGEQYF.

The J gene is TRBJ1-5, the V gene TRBV30; D gene ambiguous. This CDR3 region has 13 residues. Per the germline V gene, CDR1 is GTSNPN and CDR2 is SVGIG (reference sequence). With 5 bases removed from V and 1 base from J, the gap between germline ends came to 9 bases. The CDR3 spells CAWCGSSNQPQHF. CDR3 in DNA: TGTGCCTGGTGTGGGAGCAGCAATCAGCCCCAGCATTTT.

The table lists this clone with a few counts. CDR3 bases: TGTGCCAGCAGTTTACCGACAGGGTTCACTGAAGCTTTCTTT. Its translation is CASSLPTGFTEAFF. The chain is built from TRBV28 and TRBJ1-1, with 7 bases lining up with TRBD1. Germline values: CDR1 MDHEN, CDR2 SYDVKM. The CDR3 consists of 14 residues. The J segment lost 4 bases and the V segment lost 2 bases, leaving 4 bases of the junction unmatched.

The V call is TRBV2, the J call TRBJ1-2, with 7 bases identical to TRBD1. The germline V gene has CDR1 SNHLY and CDR2 FYNNEI. The CDR3 totals 15 residues. J was trimmed by 2 bases and V by 7 bases; bases with no gene match: 10. CDR3 in amino acids: CASNPTGDPNYGYTF. In nucleotides, the CDR3 is TGTGCCAGCAACCCAACAGGGGACCCGAACTATGGCTACACCTTC.

This chain connects TRBV10-1 to TRBJ2-3, with 8 bases fitting TRBD2. CDR3 length: 17 residues. Germline V gives CDR1 WNHNN, CDR2 SYGVQD (reference sequence). The ends lost 4 bases at V and 5 bases at J; junction bases unmatched: 14. In DNA, the CDR3 is TGCGCCAGCAGTGCGGTAATAGCGGGGTCTTGGGTAGATACGCAGTATTTT. Amino acid sequence: CASSAVIAGSWVDTQYF.

This chain joins TRBV18 and TRBJ2-2; TRBD1 might be the D (5 bases). The V gene lost 2 bases and the J gene lost 4 bases, with 14 bases spanning the gap. In germline, CDR1 is KGHSH, CDR2 LQKENI. The CDR3 has 16 amino acids. Here the CDR3 DNA reads TGTGCCAGCTCACCATTCGAGTCAGGGCGCACCGGGGAGCTGTTTTTT. Its protein is CASSPFESGRTGELFF.

The genes are TRBV4-2 and TRBJ1-1; 10 bases agree with TRBD1. The CDR3 extends over 14 amino acids. Germline assignment: CDR1 LGHNA and CDR2 YNFKEQ. V lost 5 bases, J lost 1 base, and 1 base stayed unmatched. The CDR3 reads CASSWDRGNTEAFF. CDR3 nucleotide sequence: TGTGCCAGCAGCTGGGACAGGGGGAACACTGAAGCTTTCTTT.

The chain carries TRBV14 and TRBJ1-1, with 7 bases aligning to TRBD1. CDR3 size: 13 residues. Per the germline V gene, CDR1 is SGHDN and CDR2 is FVKESK. J lost 6 bases, V lost 2 bases, and 3 bases had no gene match. The CDR3 loop is CASSQKGGSEAFF. The CDR3 bases are TGTGCCAGCAGCCAAAAAGGGGGCTCTGAAGCTTTCTTT.

The rearrangement uses TRBV10-3 and TRBJ1-5; D possibly corresponds to TRBD1 (5 bases). Germline CDR1 and CDR2: ENHRY and SYGVKD. This CDR3 spans 15 amino acids. The ends were cut back, 0 bases at V and 1 base at J, with 7 bases in the middle. The CDR3, as DNA: TGTGCCATCAGTGAGTCGGGGCCGAGCAATCAGCCCCAGCATTTT. This sequence encodes CAISESGPSNQPQHF.

This clone was counted once. The chain uses TRBV11-2 and TRBJ2-7; D remains unclear. The CDR3 runs 14 residues. V was trimmed by 1 base and J by 2 bases, leaving 9 bases between them. CDR1 and CDR2 from the germline V gene are SGHAT and FQNNGV. The CDR3, as DNA: TGTGCCAGCAGCTTAGGGCCGGGCACCTACGAGCAGTACTTC. Its protein product is CASSLGPGTYEQYF.

In this sample, this clone turned up once. The chain couples TRBV7-9 to TRBJ1-4; D call uncertain. Germline V gene sequence: CDR1 SEHNR, CDR2 FQNEAQ (reference sequence). The CDR3 runs 17 residues. Trimming took 5 bases from V and 4 from J, leaving 20 bases between them. In DNA form, the CDR3 reads TGTGCCAGCAGCCCGATAGCCCCGAGTGGCATTAATGAAAAACTGTTTTTT. As protein: CASSPIAPSGINEKLFF. Filled out from reference TRBV7-9 and TRBJ1-4, the complete variable domain reads DTGVSQNPRHKITKRGQNVTFRCDPISEHNRLYWYRQTLGQGPEFLTYFQNEAQLEKSRLLSDRFSAERPKGSFSTLEIQRTEQGDSAMYLCASSPIAPSGINEKLFFGSGTQLSVL.

This sequence joins TRBV18 and TRBJ1-2; 7 positions match TRBD1. This CDR3 spans 15 amino acids. Per germline, CDR1 KGHSH and CDR2 LQKENI. Trimming removed 5 bases from V and 4 bases from J; junction bases left unmatched: 10. The CDR3 region is CASSGSGTAIYGYTF. The CDR3 DNA follows: TGTGCCAGCTCAGGTTCCGGGACAGCAATCTATGGCTACACCTTC.

This clone appeared a single time. The rearrangement links TRBV11-2 to TRBJ1-5; 8 nucleotides line up with TRBD1. The CDR3 runs to 15 residues. CDR1 is SGHAT and CDR2 is FQNNGV in the germline V gene. V lost 5 bases, J lost 2 bases, and 5 bases stayed unmatched. DNA for the CDR3: TGTGCCAGCAGCCCCGTGACAGGGGGCAATCAGCCCCAGCATTTT. Its protein is CASSPVTGGNQPQHF.

The chain recombines TRBV7-9 with TRBJ2-3; D call uncertain. Per germline, CDR1 SEHNR and CDR2 FQNEAQ (reference sequence). Trimming cost V 7 bases and J 5 bases, with 10 bases left between them. The CDR3 consists of 12 residues. DNA for the CDR3: TGTGCCAGCACCCACAGAGAAGATACGCAGTATTTT. Residues: CASTHREDTQYF.

The chain is built from TRBV6-5 and TRBJ1-1; no clear D. The CDR3 loop spans 16 amino acids. Trimming removed 4 bases at V and 0 bases at J, with 15 bases between. CDR1 and CDR2 from the germline V gene are MNHEY and SVGAGI. DNA of the CDR3: TGTGCCAGCAGTTCCCCACCAAGCAGCCTGAACACTGAAGCTTTCTTT. Protein: CASSSPPSSLNTEAFF.

V usage is TRBV11-2 and J usage is TRBJ2-5, with a possible D match to TRBD2 (5 bases). Per germline, CDR1 SGHAT and CDR2 FQNNGV. Deletions cut 5 bases from V and 1 base from J, with 8 bases between. This CDR3 region has 13 residues. CDR3 sequence: CASSPGSQETQYF. CDR3 sequence (DNA): TGTGCCAGCAGCCCGGGGTCCCAAGAGACCCAGTACTTC.

The DNA for the CDR3 is TGTGCCATCAGTGAGTCGGTAGGGACTAGCGGCAGCACAGATACGCAGTATTTT. It codes for CAISESVGTSGSTDTQYF. The chain recombines TRBV10-3 with TRBJ2-3, with 11 nucleotides matching TRBD2. In germline, CDR1 is ENHRY, CDR2 SYGVKD. This CDR3 region has 18 residues. J lost 0 bases, V lost 0 bases, and 5 bases had no gene match.

This clone was recorded once. V gene TRBV7-3 combines with J gene TRBJ2-2; D not certain. This CDR3 has 14 residues. Germline loops: CDR1 SGHTA, CDR2 FQGTGA. V was pared by 3 bases and J by 3 bases, with 8 bases between. The CDR3 protein is CASSLLLYTGELFF. CDR3 DNA sequence: TGTGCCAGCAGCTTGTTGCTCTACACCGGGGAGCTGTTTTTT.

By share, this clone counts as medium-sized. Other DNA sequences in the sample encode the same CDR3. V usage is TRBV5-6 and J usage is TRBJ1-1; maybe TRBD1 (5 bases). V gave up 1 base and J gave up 5 bases, with 6 bases separating them. The CDR3 consists of 12 residues. Germline CDR1 and CDR2: SGHDT and YYEEEE. CDR3 in DNA: TGTGCCAGCAGCTTGAGGGGAACTGAAGCTTTCTTT. Residues: CASSLRGTEAFF.

The chain joins TRBV7-8 to TRBJ1-6; TRBD1 is a possible D gene (5 bases). The CDR3 contains 16 residues. Trimming took 5 bases from V and 0 from J, leaving 11 bases between them. CDR1 and CDR2 (germline): SGHVS, FQNEAQ. CDR3 coding DNA: TGTGCCAGCAGCCCCGGGGGGAGCTCCTATAATTCACCCCTCCACTTT. Protein sequence: CASSPGGSSYNSPLHF.

V usage is TRBV5-4 and J usage is TRBJ1-2; D remains unclear. The CDR3 consists of 16 residues. Germline V gene lookup returns CDR1 SGHNT and CDR2 YYREEE (reference sequence). V dropped 0 bases and J dropped 5 bases, with 17 bases sitting between them. CDR3 region: CASSLESVHPSYGYTF. The DNA of the CDR3 is TGTGCCAGCAGCTTGGAATCGGTACACCCCTCTTATGGCTACACCTTC.

This clone was counted a few times. The J gene is TRBJ1-1, the V gene TRBV5-1, with 7 bases fitting TRBD1. V shed 4 bases, J shed 4 bases, and the junction held 4 bases outside the gene matches. Germline V gene lookup returns CDR1 SGHRS and CDR2 YFSETQ. This CDR3 region has 13 residues. CDR3 residues: CASSKDRATEAFF. The CDR3 nucleotides read TGCGCCAGCAGCAAAGACAGGGCCACTGAAGCTTTCTTT.

The chain links TRBV27 to TRBJ2-5; D is perhaps TRBD1 or TRBD2 (5 bases each). The germline gives CDR1 MNHEY, CDR2 SMNVEV (reference sequence). The CDR3 extends over 14 amino acids. Trimming removed 4 bases from V and 5 bases from J, with 14 bases in between. The DNA for the CDR3 is TGTGCCAGCAGTTGGGGACCTTTAACTGAGACCCAGTACTTC. The encoded protein is CASSWGPLTETQYF.

This sequence joins TRBV7-9 and TRBJ1-2; possible D gene TRBD1, 5 bases. CDR1 is SEHNR, CDR2 FQNEAQ, per germline (reference sequence). The V end was cut by 4 bases, the J end by 7 bases, with 16 bases between. This CDR3 has 14 residues. CDR3 bases: TGTGCCAGCAGCTCCCTTGACAGAGACCTTGGCTACACCTTC. The encoded protein is CASSSLDRDLGYTF.

The chain joins TRBV9 to TRBJ2-5; D remains unclear. The V gene lost 2 bases and the J gene lost 1 base, with 6 bases spanning the gap. This CDR3 is built from 13 residues. Germline CDR1 is SGDLS and CDR2 is YYNGEE. CDR3 sequence: CASSVDTQETQYF. The CDR3 DNA is TGTGCCAGCAGCGTCGACACCCAAGAGACCCAGTACTTC.

This clone appeared a few times. The gene calls are TRBV5-4 and TRBJ2-2, with D unresolved. The germline V gene encodes CDR1 SGHNT and CDR2 YYREEE (reference sequence). The CDR3 length is 12 residues. Trimming left V 3 bases short and J 5 bases short, with 5 bases between. The CDR3 loop reads CASSWGTGELFF. The CDR3 region has the DNA TGTGCCAGCAGCTGGGGTACCGGGGAGCTGTTTTTT.

The V gene is TRBV6-5, the J gene TRBJ1-2; the D is unclear. Germline assignment: CDR1 MNHEY and CDR2 SVGAGI. V lost 1 base and J 0 bases, leaving 6 bases between the germline ends. CDR3 length: 14 residues. This chain's CDR3 is CASSYLGTNYGYTF. The DNA for the CDR3 is TGTGCCAGCAGTTACTTGGGAACTAACTATGGCTACACCTTC.

V and J are TRBV5-5 and TRBJ2-7; 9 bases agree with TRBD1. The V segment lost 0 bases and the J segment 6 bases; nucleotides outside the gene matches: 22. Germline lookup yields CDR1 SGHKS and CDR2 YYEKEE (reference sequence). CDR3 length equals 20 residues. The CDR3 nucleotides are TGTGCCAGCAGCTTGGGGAGTGGGACAGGGCGTCCCCAAAGGGCGAGCGAGCAGTACTTC. Its protein product is CASSLGSGTGRPQRASEQYF.

This clone showed up just a few times. The chain links TRBV11-2 to TRBJ1-5; D is uncertain. V was pared by 0 bases and J by 6 bases, with 9 bases between. This CDR3 is built from 14 residues. The germline V gene encodes CDR1 SGHAT and CDR2 FQNNGV. CDR3 in amino acids: CASSLDQYVQPQHF. CDR3 in DNA: TGTGCCAGCAGCTTAGACCAATATGTTCAGCCCCAGCATTTT.